Given below is one TCR beta chain in context. What it binds is unknown. The record originates from a study of cytomegalovirus exposure and HLA in healthy donors. Study-wide results and caveats: Overall, roughly 170 TCR beta chains were annotated as cytomegalovirus-associated. A few chains tied to CMV proved CMV antigen-specific in vitro. While the bulk of TCR sequences proved rare, some public TCRs turned up in many donors.

The assay was immunoSEQ multiplex PCR, and TCRdb's table has in-frame clones only and misses some. Of about 240,000 clones listed, around 86% are singletons. From the roughly 110-subject validation cohort, which was separate from the approximately 700-subject first cohort, the donors were drawn. Input material: PBMCs. The TCR comes from a woman aged 25-40 years in good health and CMV-seropositive.

In DNA, the CDR3 is TGTGCCAGCAGTACCCCACGGGGGGGCTTGAACACTGAAGCTTTCTTT. It yields the protein CASSTPRGGLNTEAFF. This chain links TRBV6-6 with TRBJ1-1; TRBD1 is a possible D gene (6 bases). The germline CDR1 and CDR2 sequences are MNHNY and SVGAGI (reference sequence). The CDR3 loop spans 16 amino acids. V lost 5 bases to trimming and J lost 0 bases, with 16 bases between them.